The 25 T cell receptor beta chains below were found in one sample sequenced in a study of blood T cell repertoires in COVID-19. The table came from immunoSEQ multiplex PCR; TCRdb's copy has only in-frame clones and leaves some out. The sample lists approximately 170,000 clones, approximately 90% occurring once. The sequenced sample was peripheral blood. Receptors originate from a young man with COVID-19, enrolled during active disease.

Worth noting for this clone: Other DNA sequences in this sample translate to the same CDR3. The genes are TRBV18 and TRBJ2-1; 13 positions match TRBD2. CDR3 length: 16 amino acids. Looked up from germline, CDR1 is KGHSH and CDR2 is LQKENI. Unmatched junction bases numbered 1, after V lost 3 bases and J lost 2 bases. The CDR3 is CASSPGTSGTYNEQFF. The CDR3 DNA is TGTGCCAGCTCACCCGGGACTAGCGGGACCTACAATGAGCAGTTCTTC.

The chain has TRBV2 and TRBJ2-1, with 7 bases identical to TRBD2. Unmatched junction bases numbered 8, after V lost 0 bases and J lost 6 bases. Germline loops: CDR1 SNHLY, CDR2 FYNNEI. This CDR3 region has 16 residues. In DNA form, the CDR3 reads TGTGCCAGCAGTGAAGCGCTTCTTGGGGGGGGCAATGAGCAGTTCTTC. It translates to CASSEALLGGGNEQFF.

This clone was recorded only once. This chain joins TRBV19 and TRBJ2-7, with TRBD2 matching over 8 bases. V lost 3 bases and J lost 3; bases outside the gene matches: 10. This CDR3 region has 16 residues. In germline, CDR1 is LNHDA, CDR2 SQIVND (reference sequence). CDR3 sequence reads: CASSMRTSGAYYEQYF. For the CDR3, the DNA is TGTGCCAGTAGTATGCGAACTAGCGGAGCCTACTACGAGCAGTACTTC.

CDR3 region: CASRKGWGGPSYEQYF. DNA for the CDR3: TGTGCCAGCCGGAAAGGGTGGGGAGGACCCTCCTACGAGCAGTACTTC. The chain joins TRBV7-9 to TRBJ2-7; TRBD2 might be the D (6 bases). V lost 8 bases and J lost 0, with 20 bases in between. Looked up from germline, CDR1 is SEHNR and CDR2 is FQNEAQ (reference sequence). The CDR3 is 16 amino acids.

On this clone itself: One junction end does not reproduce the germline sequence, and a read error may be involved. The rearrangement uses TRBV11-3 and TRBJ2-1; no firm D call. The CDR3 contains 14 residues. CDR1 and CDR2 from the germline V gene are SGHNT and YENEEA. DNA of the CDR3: TGTGCCAGCAGCTTAGATCGTGCTTACAATAAGCAGTTCTTC. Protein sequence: CASSLDRAYNKQFF.

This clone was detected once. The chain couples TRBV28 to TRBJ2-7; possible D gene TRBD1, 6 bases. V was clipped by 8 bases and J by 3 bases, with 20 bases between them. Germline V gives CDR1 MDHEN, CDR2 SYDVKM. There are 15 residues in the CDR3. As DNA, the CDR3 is TGTGCCAGCGACTCACAGGGCCCATCCAACTACGAGCAGTACTTC. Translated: CASDSQGPSNYEQYF.

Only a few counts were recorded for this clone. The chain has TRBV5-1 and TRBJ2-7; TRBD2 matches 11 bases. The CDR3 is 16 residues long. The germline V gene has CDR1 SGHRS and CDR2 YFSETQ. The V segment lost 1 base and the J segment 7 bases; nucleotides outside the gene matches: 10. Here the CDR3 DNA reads TGCGCCAGCAGCTTGTCTACTAGCGGGAGTATGGCTGAGCAGTACTTC. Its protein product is CASSLSTSGSMAEQYF. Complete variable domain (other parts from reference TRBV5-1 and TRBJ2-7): KAGVTQTPRYLIKTRGQQVTLSCSPISGHRSVSWYQQTPGQGLQFLFEYFSETQRNKGNFPGRFSGRQFSNSRSEMNVSTLELGDSALYLCASSLSTSGSMAEQYFGPGTRLTVT.

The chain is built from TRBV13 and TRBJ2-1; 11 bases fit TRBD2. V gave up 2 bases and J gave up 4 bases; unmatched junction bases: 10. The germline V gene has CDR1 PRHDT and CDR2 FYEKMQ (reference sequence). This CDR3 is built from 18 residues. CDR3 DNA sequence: TGTGCCAGCAGCTTAAGGCTAGCGGGAGGCCCTTGGTACAATGAGCAGTTCTTC. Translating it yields CASSLRLAGGPWYNEQFF.

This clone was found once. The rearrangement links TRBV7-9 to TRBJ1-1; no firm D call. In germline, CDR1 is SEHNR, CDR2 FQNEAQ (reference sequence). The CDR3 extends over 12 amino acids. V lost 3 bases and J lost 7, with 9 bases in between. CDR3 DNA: TGTGCCAGCAGCTTTGGGCCGCTTGAAGCTTTCTTT. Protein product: CASSFGPLEAFF. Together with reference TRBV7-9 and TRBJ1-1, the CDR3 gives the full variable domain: DTGVSQNPRHKITKRGQNVTFRCDPISEHNRLYWYRQTLGQGPEFLTYFQNEAQLEKSRLLSDRFSAERPKGSFSTLEIQRTEQGDSAMYLCASSFGPLEAFFGQGTRLTVV.

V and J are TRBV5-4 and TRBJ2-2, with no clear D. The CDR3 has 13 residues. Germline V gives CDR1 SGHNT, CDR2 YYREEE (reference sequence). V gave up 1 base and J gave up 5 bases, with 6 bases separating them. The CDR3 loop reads CASSLRETGELFF. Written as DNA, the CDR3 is TGTGCCAGCAGCTTGCGAGAGACCGGGGAGCTGTTTTTT.

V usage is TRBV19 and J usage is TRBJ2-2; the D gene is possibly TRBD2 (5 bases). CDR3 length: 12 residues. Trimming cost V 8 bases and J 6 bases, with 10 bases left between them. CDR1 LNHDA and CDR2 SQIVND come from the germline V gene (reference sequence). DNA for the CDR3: TGTGCCAGTCTAGCCGCGGCCGGGGAGCTGTTTTTT. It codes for CASLAAAGELFF.

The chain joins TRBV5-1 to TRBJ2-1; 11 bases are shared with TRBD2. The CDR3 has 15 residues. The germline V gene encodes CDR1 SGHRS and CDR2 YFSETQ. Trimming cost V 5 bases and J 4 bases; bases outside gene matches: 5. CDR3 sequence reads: CASRASGRNYNEQFF. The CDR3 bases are TGCGCCAGCAGAGCTAGCGGGAGGAATTACAATGAGCAGTTCTTC.

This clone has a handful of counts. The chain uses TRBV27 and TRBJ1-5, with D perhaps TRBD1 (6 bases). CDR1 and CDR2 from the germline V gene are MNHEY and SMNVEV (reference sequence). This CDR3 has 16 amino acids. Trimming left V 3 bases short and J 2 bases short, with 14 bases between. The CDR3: CASSFQGPRGNQPQHF. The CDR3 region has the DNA TGTGCCAGCAGTTTTCAGGGGCCGAGGGGCAATCAGCCCCAGCATTTT.

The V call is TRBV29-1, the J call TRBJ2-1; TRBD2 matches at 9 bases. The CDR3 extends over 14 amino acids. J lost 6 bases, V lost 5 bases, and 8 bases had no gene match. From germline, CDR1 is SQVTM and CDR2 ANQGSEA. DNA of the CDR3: TGCAGCGTTCAGACTAGCGGAGTACCCAATGAGCAGTTCTTC. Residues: CSVQTSGVPNEQFF.

The CDR3 reads CASSPLTGTDISEQYF. The DNA of the CDR3 is TGTGCCAGCAGCCCCTTAACCGGGACAGACATAAGCGAGCAGTACTTC. The chain couples TRBV28 to TRBJ2-7, with 7 bases matching TRBD1. Germline assignment: CDR1 MDHEN and CDR2 SYDVKM. There are 16 residues in the CDR3. The trim removed 6 bases at V and 6 bases at J, leaving 17 bases unmatched.

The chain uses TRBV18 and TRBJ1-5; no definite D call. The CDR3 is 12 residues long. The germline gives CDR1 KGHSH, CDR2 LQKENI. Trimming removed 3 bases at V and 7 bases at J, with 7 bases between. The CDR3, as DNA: TGTGCCAGCTCACCGGAGGGACAGCCCCAGCATTTT. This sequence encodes CASSPEGQPQHF.

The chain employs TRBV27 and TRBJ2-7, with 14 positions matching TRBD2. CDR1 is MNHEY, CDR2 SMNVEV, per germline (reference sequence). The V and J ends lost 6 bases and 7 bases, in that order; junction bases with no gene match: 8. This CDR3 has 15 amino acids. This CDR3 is CASSPVTSGRVEQYF. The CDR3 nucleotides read TGTGCCAGCAGCCCTGTGACTAGCGGGAGGGTTGAGCAGTACTTC.

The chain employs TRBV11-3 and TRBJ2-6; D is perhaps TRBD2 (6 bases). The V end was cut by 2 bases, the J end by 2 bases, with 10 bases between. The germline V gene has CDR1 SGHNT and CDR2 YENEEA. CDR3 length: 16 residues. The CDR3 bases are TGTGCCAGCAGCTTATCGGGGGTGACTGGGGCCAACGTCCTGACTTTC. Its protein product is CASSLSGVTGANVLTF.

The CDR3 here is CASLRVGSGGEQFF. The CDR3 nucleotides are TGTGCCAGTCTCCGTGTTGGTAGCGGTGGTGAGCAGTTCTTC. V gene TRBV19 combines with J gene TRBJ2-1, with a tentative D call TRBD2 (6 bases). The CDR3 has 14 amino acids. Germline CDR1 is LNHDA and CDR2 is SQIVND (reference sequence). V was clipped by 8 bases and J by 9 bases, with 20 bases between them.

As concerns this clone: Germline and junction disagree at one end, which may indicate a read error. CDR3 region: CASSLRSGLEKLLF. The CDR3 coding sequence is TGTGCCAGCAGCTTACGGTCAGGGTTGGAAAAACTGCTTTTT. The chain recombines TRBV7-8 with TRBJ1-4; possible D gene TRBD1, 5 bases. The CDR3 covers 14 residues. Germline CDR1 and CDR2: SGHVS and FQNEAQ.

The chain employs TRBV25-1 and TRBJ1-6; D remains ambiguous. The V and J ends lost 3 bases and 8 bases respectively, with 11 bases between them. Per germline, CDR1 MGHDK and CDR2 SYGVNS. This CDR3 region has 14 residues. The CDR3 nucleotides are TGTGCCAGCAGTGACGACTATCGGGATTCACCCCTCCACTTT. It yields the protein CASSDDYRDSPLHF. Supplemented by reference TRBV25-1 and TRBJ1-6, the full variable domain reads EADIYQTPRYLVIGTGKKITLECSQTMGHDKMYWYQQDPGMELHLIHYSYGVNSTEKGDLSSESTVSRIRTEHFPLTLESARPSHTSQYLCASSDDYRDSPLHFGNGTRLTVT.

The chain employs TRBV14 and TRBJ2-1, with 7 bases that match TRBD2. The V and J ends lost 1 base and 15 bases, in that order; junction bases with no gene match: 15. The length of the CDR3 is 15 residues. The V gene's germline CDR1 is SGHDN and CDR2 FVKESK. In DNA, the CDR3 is TGTGCCAGCAGCCAAGCCTCCCGGTGGAGCGGGAATCCGTTCTTC. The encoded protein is CASSQASRWSGNPFF.

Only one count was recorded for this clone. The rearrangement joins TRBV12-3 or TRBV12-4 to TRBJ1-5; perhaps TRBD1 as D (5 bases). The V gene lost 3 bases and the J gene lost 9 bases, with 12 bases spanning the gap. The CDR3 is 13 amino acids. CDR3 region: CASSFESGGPQHF. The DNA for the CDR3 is TGTGCCAGCAGTTTTGAGTCGGGGGGGCCCCAGCATTTT.

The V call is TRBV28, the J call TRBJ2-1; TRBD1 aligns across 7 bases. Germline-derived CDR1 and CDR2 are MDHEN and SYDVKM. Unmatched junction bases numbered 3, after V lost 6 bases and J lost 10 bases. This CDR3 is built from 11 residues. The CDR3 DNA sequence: TGTGCCAGCAGGCTAGGGGGCGAGCAGTTCTTC. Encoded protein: CASRLGGEQFF.

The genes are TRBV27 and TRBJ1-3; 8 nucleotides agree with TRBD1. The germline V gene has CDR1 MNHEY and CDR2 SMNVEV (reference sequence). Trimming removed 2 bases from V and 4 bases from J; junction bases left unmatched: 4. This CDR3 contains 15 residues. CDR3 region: CASSLDRTGGNTIYF. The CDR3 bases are TGTGCCAGCAGTTTAGACAGGACAGGGGGAAACACCATATATTTT.